Shown below are 3 T cell receptor beta chains from a single sample sequenced in a study of T cells in Graves' hyperthyroidism and ophthalmopathy. Authors of the study amplified TCR beta CDR3 regions from RNA transcripts. A first-round RT-PCR of the TCR CDR3 used the HTBI primer set. TCRdb itself ran the multiplex PCR reads through MiXCR, one entry per CDR3 protein. The top ten hold roughly 3.5% of the sample, which has some 550,000 distinct CDR3 sequences, about 16% seen once. Sequenced: blood. Source of these receptors: a woman aged 40 to 50 with Graves' ophthalmopathy.

V gene TRBV20-1 combines with J gene TRBJ2-3, with a possible D match to TRBD1 (6 bases). The CDR3 sequence is 14 residues long. Trimming shortened V by 6 bases and J by 3 bases, and 16 bases separated the two germline ends. Per the germline V gene, CDR1 is DFQATT and CDR2 is SNEGSKA (reference sequence). The CDR3 coding sequence is TGCAGTGCCGTCTTGGGGGCGCAGACAGATACGCAGTATTTT. It codes for CSAVLGAQTDTQYF.

This clonotype appeared a few times. An end of the junction does not agree with germline; a read error may underlie this. The V gene is TRBV11-2, the J gene TRBJ1-6, with 7 bases aligning to TRBD1. The CDR3 contains 15 residues. In germline, CDR1 is SGHAT, CDR2 FQNNGV. The DNA of the CDR3 is TGTGCCAGCAGCTTAGAGACAGGGAATAACTCACCCCTCCACTTT. This translates into CASSLETGNNSPLHF.

This clonotype was picked up many times. The chain uses TRBV12-3 or TRBV12-4 and TRBJ2-2; D perhaps matches TRBD1 (5 bases). The CDR3 is 14 residues long. V lost 7 bases and J 2 bases, leaving 11 bases between the germline ends. CDR3 bases: TGTGCCAGCAAAGGGGTCCTAAACACCGGGGAGCTGTTTTTT. This codes for CASKGVLNTGELFF.